The TCR beta chain under discussion was sequenced for a study of T cells after yellow fever vaccination. The V gene's germline CDR1 is SGHTA and CDR2 FQGNSA. The CDR3 extends over 13 amino acids. Trimming left V 3 bases short and J 0 bases short, with 2 bases between. One entry per CDR3 protein, called by TCRdb with MiXCR from the 5' RACE reads. The sample carries about 340,000 distinct CDR3 sequences, under 5% recorded once. This clonotype has just a few counts. The rearrangement uses TRBV7-2 and TRBJ1-4; no firm D call. This TCR came from a man between 18 and 29 years old who received the YFV17D yellow fever vaccine. The sequenced sample was PBMCs, obtained 5 days after the yellow fever booster vaccination. DNA of the CDR3: TGTGCCAGCAGCTTTGCAACTAATGAAAAACTGTTTTTT. Amino acid sequence: CASSFATNEKLFF. Variable domain in full (rest from reference TRBV7-2 and TRBJ1-4): GAGVSQSPSNKVTEKGKDVELRCDPISGHTALYWYRQSLGQGLEFLIYFQGNSAPDKSGLPSDRFSAERTGGSVSTLTIQRTQQEDSAVYLCASSFATNEKLFFGSGTQLSVL.